A single sample is the source of the 25 T cell receptor beta chains below, sequenced in a study of blood T cell repertoires in COVID-19. TCRdb's copy holds only in-frame clones and misses some; the assay was immunoSEQ multiplex PCR. The repertoire holds a few hundred thousand clones, with 88% as singletons. Specimen: peripheral blood. The receptors derive from a woman between 25 and 40 years old with COVID-19, enrolled during active disease.

The V call is TRBV6-6, the J call TRBJ1-5; D not resolved. Looked up from germline, CDR1 is MNHNY and CDR2 is SVGAGI (reference sequence). V was cut by 7 bases and J by 1 base, with 17 bases left in between. The CDR3 length is 16 residues. CDR3 sequence: CASTLFVRISNQPQHF. CDR3 DNA: TGTGCCAGCACCCTTTTCGTGAGGATAAGCAATCAGCCCCAGCATTTT.

This clone has more than one count but fewer than ten. The chain recombines TRBV5-4 with TRBJ2-7, with 7 bases fitting TRBD2. V shed 7 bases, J shed 0 bases, and the junction held 7 bases outside the gene matches. Germline V lookup: CDR1 SGHNT, CDR2 YYREEE (reference sequence). The CDR3 consists of 14 residues. This CDR3 is CASYERGSSYEQYF. The CDR3 DNA follows: TGTGCCAGCTACGAGCGGGGAAGCTCCTACGAGCAGTACTTC.

This clone appeared once. V usage is TRBV6-5 and J usage is TRBJ2-7; D assignment may be TRBD1 or TRBD2 (5 bases each). Germline V lookup: CDR1 MNHEY, CDR2 SVGAGI. CDR3 length: 13 residues. Trimming removed 7 bases from V and 4 bases from J, with 14 bases in between. CDR3 loop: CASTHSGQYEQYF. Here the CDR3 DNA reads TGTGCCAGCACTCACTCGGGGCAATACGAGCAGTACTTC.

This clone showed up just a few times. V and J are TRBV19 and TRBJ2-2; 10 bases line up with TRBD2. V lost 3 bases and J lost 6; bases outside the gene matches: 1. The CDR3 consists of 14 residues. CDR1 and CDR2 from the germline V gene are LNHDA and SQIVND (reference sequence). CDR3 region: CASSILAGAGELFF. CDR3 nucleotide sequence: TGTGCCAGTAGTATCCTAGCGGGAGCCGGGGAGCTGTTTTTT.

Comment on this clone: Other DNA sequences in the same sample also yield this CDR3. The rearrangement uses TRBV9 and TRBJ1-3; no firm D call. This CDR3 contains 15 residues. The ends were cut back, 0 bases at V and 0 bases at J, with 7 bases in the middle. Germline V lookup: CDR1 SGDLS, CDR2 YYNGEE. CDR3 sequence (DNA): TGTGCCAGCAGCGTAGACAGTTACTCTGGAAACACCATATATTTT. Translated, it gives CASSVDSYSGNTIYF.

The J gene is TRBJ2-1, the V gene TRBV5-4; the D is unclear. Germline V gives CDR1 SGHNT, CDR2 YYREEE (reference sequence). The V gene lost 0 bases and the J gene lost 9 bases, with 13 bases spanning the gap. The CDR3 runs 14 residues. CDR3 DNA: TGTGCCAGCAGCTTGGCGACTGCCCCCTCTGAGCAGTTCTTC. Encoded protein: CASSLATAPSEQFF.

The CDR3 bases are TGTGCCAGCAGCATGACACAGAACACTGAAGCTTTCTTT. Amino acid sequence: CASSMTQNTEAFF. The gene calls are TRBV12-3 or TRBV12-4 and TRBJ1-1; D gene ambiguous. CDR3 size: 13 residues. Trimming removed 6 bases from V and 1 base from J, with 9 bases in between.

The V gene is TRBV14, the J gene TRBJ2-2, with D possibly matching TRBD2 (6 bases). Trimming shortened V by 3 bases and J by 1 base, and 15 bases separated the two germline ends. From germline, CDR1 is SGHDN and CDR2 FVKESK. The CDR3 length is 17 residues. The DNA for the CDR3 is TGTGCCAGCAGCCAGGACGGGACTCCCTGGAACACCGGGGAGCTGTTTTTT. Its protein is CASSQDGTPWNTGELFF. Using reference TRBV14 and TRBJ2-2 for the parts outside the CDR3, the full variable domain is EAGVTQFPSHSVIEKGQTVTLRCDPISGHDNLYWYRRVMGKEIKFLLHFVKESKQDESGMPNNRFLAERTGGTYSTLKVQPAELEDSGVYFCASSQDGTPWNTGELFFGEGSRLTVL.

The rearrangement links TRBV5-1 to TRBJ2-7; 8 bases match TRBD1. From germline, CDR1 is SGHRS and CDR2 YFSETQ. This CDR3 spans 14 amino acids. Trimming at V came to 4 bases and at J to 2 bases, leaving 5 bases not matched to a gene. The CDR3 sequence: CASSQGQVPYEQYF. CDR3 bases: TGCGCCAGCAGCCAGGGACAGGTCCCCTACGAGCAGTACTTC.

The chain is built from TRBV28 and TRBJ1-6; possible D gene TRBD1, 5 bases. The CDR3 loop spans 16 amino acids. V lost 3 bases to trimming and J lost 13 bases, with 22 bases between them. The germline V gene has CDR1 MDHEN and CDR2 SYDVKM. The DNA of the CDR3 is TGTGCCAGCAGTTTGGGACTGGTGGGCGACGGGTTGCCCCTCCACTTT. It codes for CASSLGLVGDGLPLHF.

The CDR3 DNA follows: TGTGCCAGCGACAACAGGGGCTTCTATGGCTACACCTTC. Its protein product is CASDNRGFYGYTF. This chain links TRBV28 with TRBJ1-2; 7 bases are shared with TRBD1. The CDR3 loop spans 13 amino acids. Germline CDR1 and CDR2: MDHEN and SYDVKM. The V gene end was trimmed by 8 bases and the J gene end by 4 bases; junction bases not matched to a gene: 7.

The chain is built from TRBV28 and TRBJ2-7, with 9 bases identical to TRBD1. Losses at the gene ends were 3 bases for V and 1 base for J; bases not matched to a gene: 4. The CDR3 totals 15 residues. Germline V CDR1 and CDR2: MDHEN, SYDVKM. Here the CDR3 DNA reads TGTGCCAGCAGTTTCCCCGGGACAGGGTCCTACGAGCAGTACTTC. Amino acid sequence: CASSFPGTGSYEQYF.

The chain couples TRBV6-2 or TRBV6-3 to TRBJ1-1; TRBD1 is a possible D gene (5 bases). Trimming took 3 bases from V and 0 from J, leaving 14 bases between them. Germline CDR1 and CDR2: MNHEY and SVGEGT. The CDR3 is 16 residues long. The CDR3 nucleotides are TGTGCCAGCAGTTATATCTCGACAGCAATGAACACTGAAGCTTTCTTT. It codes for CASSYISTAMNTEAFF.

The chain carries TRBV7-9 and TRBJ2-2; TRBD2 agrees at 12 bases. The CDR3 has 17 residues. Trimming removed 4 bases from V and 5 bases from J; junction bases left unmatched: 8. The germline CDR1 and CDR2 sequences are SEHNR and FQNEAQ (reference sequence). The CDR3 DNA sequence: TGTGCCAGCAGCTCGCTGACTAGCGGGAGAGCTACCGGGGAGCTGTTTTTT. Translated, it gives CASSSLTSGRATGELFF.

The chain couples TRBV18 to TRBJ1-6, with TRBD1 matching 7 bases. Germline values: CDR1 KGHSH, CDR2 LQKENI. This CDR3 comprises 16 residues. Germline trimming cut 6 bases from V and 5 bases from J; bases unmatched to any gene: 10. CDR3 in DNA: TGTGCCAGCTCTCGCAGCTCCGGGACAGATAATTCACCCCTCCACTTT. Its translation: CASSRSSGTDNSPLHF.

The chain joins TRBV25-1 to TRBJ2-5, with 7 bases aligning to TRBD1. The CDR3 has 16 residues. V gave up 5 bases and J gave up 3 bases; unmatched junction bases: 12. Germline CDR1 and CDR2: MGHDK and SYGVNS. CDR3: CASSSHARQGEETQYF. The CDR3 bases are TGTGCCAGCAGTTCCCATGCGCGACAGGGAGAAGAGACCCAGTACTTC.

The chain employs TRBV3-1 (or the pseudogene TRBV3-2) and TRBJ2-7; 11 bases fit TRBD2. Per the germline V gene, CDR1 is LGHDT and CDR2 is YNNKEL (reference sequence). This CDR3 is 15 amino acids long. V shed 4 bases, J shed 3 bases, and the junction held 5 bases outside the gene matches. The CDR3 DNA sequence: TGTGCCAGCAGCCTGGGACTAGCGGCGCTCTACGAGCAGTACTTC. This sequence encodes CASSLGLAALYEQYF.

This clone was counted only a few times. The rearrangement joins TRBV9 to TRBJ2-1; 14 bases line up with TRBD2. This CDR3 contains 18 residues. Germline values: CDR1 SGDLS, CDR2 YYNGEE. V shed 4 bases, J shed 7 bases, and the junction held 13 bases outside the gene matches. The CDR3 coding sequence is TGTGCCAGCAGCTTCCGACTAGCGGGAGGGAATTTGGTAAATGAGCAGTTCTTC. Translating it yields CASSFRLAGGNLVNEQFF. The variable domain in full, with the rest retrieved from reference TRBV9 and TRBJ2-1, is DSGVTQTPKHLITATGQRVTLRCSPRSGDLSVYWYQQSLDQGLQFLIQYYNGEERAKGNILERFSAQQFPDLHSELNLSSLELGDSALYFCASSFRLAGGNLVNEQFFGPGTRLTVL.

V gene TRBV30 combines with J gene TRBJ1-1; D is perhaps TRBD1 (6 bases). Between the trimmed V and J ends, which lost 3 bases and 2 bases, there was a span of 10 bases. CDR3 length: 13 amino acids. The germline CDR1 and CDR2 sequences are GTSNPN and SVGIG (reference sequence). CDR3 sequence reads: CAWRTGLNTEAFF. The CDR3 DNA reads as TGTGCCTGGAGGACAGGCCTAAACACTGAAGCTTTCTTT.

The chain is built from TRBV6-5 and TRBJ2-7; 10 bases map to TRBD2. The trim removed 2 bases at V and 4 bases at J, leaving 2 bases unmatched. Looked up from germline, CDR1 is MNHEY and CDR2 is SVGAGI. The length of the CDR3 is 14 residues. CDR3 in DNA: TGTGCCAGCAGTTACGAGCGGGAGGGATACGAGCAGTACTTC. Translation: CASSYEREGYEQYF.

The chain combines TRBV6-5 with TRBJ2-5; TRBD1 matches 8 bases. The CDR3 length is 15 residues. The germline V gene has CDR1 MNHEY and CDR2 SVGAGI. The trim removed 6 bases at V and 3 bases at J, leaving 9 bases unmatched. CDR3 residues: CASSRTGGSEETQYF. The CDR3 DNA sequence: TGTGCCAGCAGCCGAACAGGGGGGAGTGAAGAGACCCAGTACTTC.

Concerning this clone: Other DNA sequences in the same sample also yield this CDR3. The rearrangement uses TRBV5-5 and TRBJ2-3; 9 nucleotides align to TRBD1. The CDR3 totals 16 residues. V shed 0 bases, J shed 5 bases, and the junction held 7 bases outside the gene matches. Germline CDR1 is SGHKS and CDR2 is YYEKEE (reference sequence). In nucleotides, the CDR3 is TGTGCCAGCAGCTTGGAATTGACAGGGGGGAGAGATACGCAGTATTTT. Translating it yields CASSLELTGGRDTQYF.

This chain joins TRBV24-1 and TRBJ1-5; a weak D match, TRBD1 (5 bases). Germline V gene lookup returns CDR1 KGHDR and CDR2 SFDVKD. V lost 3 bases and J 7 bases, leaving 15 bases between the germline ends. CDR3 length: 15 amino acids. The CDR3: CATSDTRAPNQPQHF. The CDR3 DNA sequence: TGTGCCACCAGTGATACCAGGGCCCCCAACCAGCCCCAGCATTTT.

This clone occurred once. This chain connects TRBV3-1 (or the pseudogene TRBV3-2) to TRBJ1-2, with a tentative D call TRBD1 (6 bases). Trimming shortened V by 4 bases and J by 3 bases, and 12 bases separated the two germline ends. Germline CDR1 is LGHDT and CDR2 is YNNKEL (reference sequence). The length of the CDR3 is 14 residues. CDR3 residues: CASSPSNRDYGYTF. The CDR3, as DNA: TGTGCCAGCAGCCCTTCGAACAGGGACTATGGCTACACCTTC.

This clone was observed a single time. V usage is TRBV29-1 and J usage is TRBJ2-2; D is perhaps TRBD1 (5 bases). The CDR3 is 15 amino acids. V was clipped by 2 bases and J by 3 bases, with 13 bases between them. Per the germline V gene, CDR1 is SQVTM and CDR2 is ANQGSEA. The CDR3 spells CSVEKGQGHTGELFF. CDR3 in DNA: TGCAGCGTTGAAAAGGGGCAGGGCCACACCGGGGAGCTGTTTTTT.